The next 30 T cell receptor beta chains were all read from a single sample in a study of cytomegalovirus exposure and HLA in healthy donors (dated by TCRdb to 2017 to 2019). The library came from the immunoSEQ multiplex PCR assay. The multiplex PCR relied on a mix of 60 forward primers for TCR Vbeta segments and 13 reverse primers for TCR Jbeta segments. TCRdb's version of the immuneACCESS table is confined to in-frame rearrangements and falls short of the full clone set. An unresolved V gene accounts for under half of the shortfall where checked; the remainder is of unknown origin. The sample table records around 150,000 clones; about four fifths of these occur just once. The top ten hold about 3.5% of the sample. Specimen: PBMCs. The receptors stem from a human donor in good health.

This chain uses TRBV5-4 with TRBJ2-1; TRBD2 matches at 9 bases. This CDR3 has 16 residues. The ends lost 4 bases at V and 5 bases at J; junction bases unmatched: 10. The germline V gene encodes CDR1 SGHNT and CDR2 YYREEE (reference sequence). The CDR3 region is CASSQTGTSIHNEQFF. The CDR3 DNA follows: TGTGCCAGCAGCCAGACCGGGACTAGCATTCACAATGAGCAGTTCTTC.

The V and J genes are TRBV6-5 and TRBJ2-7, with D tentatively TRBD2 (6 bases). The length of the CDR3 is 15 residues. The germline V gene has CDR1 MNHEY and CDR2 SVGAGI. Trimming removed 8 bases from V and 3 bases from J, with 20 bases in between. CDR3 in amino acids: CASQDGGDANYEQYF. The DNA of the CDR3 is TGTGCCAGCCAAGATGGCGGGGACGCGAACTACGAGCAGTACTTC.

V is TRBV19 and J is TRBJ2-1; 8 positions agree with TRBD1. The germline V gene encodes CDR1 LNHDA and CDR2 SQIVND (reference sequence). Trimming at V came to 6 bases and at J to 6 bases, leaving 10 bases not matched to a gene. This CDR3 has 15 residues. The CDR3 DNA reads TGTGCCAGTAGCCCGGACAGGGAACCCGGCAATGAGCAGTTCTTC. Its translation is CASSPDREPGNEQFF.

The chain carries TRBV4-1 and TRBJ1-1, with 11 bases identical to TRBD1. The germline V gene has CDR1 MGHRA and CDR2 YSYEKL. The J segment lost 4 bases and the V segment lost 4 bases, leaving 8 bases of the junction unmatched. CDR3 length equals 16 residues. The CDR3 bases are TGCGCCAGCAGCCCCTACCGGGACAGGGGGGGCACTGAAGCTTTCTTT. Translating it yields CASSPYRDRGGTEAFF.

The genes are TRBV13 and TRBJ2-5, with 15 bases lining up with TRBD2. Germline V gene lookup returns CDR1 PRHDT and CDR2 FYEKMQ (reference sequence). V lost 4 bases and J lost 5; bases outside the gene matches: 5. The CDR3 covers 16 residues. CDR3 protein: CASSWTGTSGRETQYF. The CDR3, as DNA: TGTGCCAGCAGCTGGACCGGGACTAGCGGGAGGGAGACCCAGTACTTC.

This sequence joins TRBV19 and TRBJ2-5, with 7 bases matching TRBD1. CDR3 length equals 17 residues. V trimming: 4 bases; J trimming: 0 bases; junction bases outside the gene matches: 11. CDR1 LNHDA and CDR2 SQIVND come from the germline V gene (reference sequence). CDR3 nucleotide sequence: TGTGCCAGTAGTAAGGGGGCAGGGGCTATAGACCAAGAGACCCAGTACTTC. Protein sequence: CASSKGAGAIDQETQYF. The complete variable domain, with remaining parts taken from reference TRBV19 and TRBJ2-5, reads DGGITQSPKYLFRKEGQNVTLSCEQNLNHDAMYWYRQDPGQGLRLIYYSQIVNDFQKGDIAEGYSVSREKKESFPLTVTSAQKNPTAFYLCASSKGAGAIDQETQYFGPGTRLLVL.

This sequence joins TRBV15 and TRBJ2-3; 8 bases match TRBD2. This CDR3 has 16 amino acids. V shed 0 bases and J 2 bases; nucleotides not matched to a gene: 4. In germline, CDR1 is LNHNV, CDR2 YYDKDF (reference sequence). The CDR3 nucleotides read TGTGCCACCAGCAGAGACGGGAGGGATTTCACAGATACGCAGTATTTT. Its protein product is CATSRDGRDFTDTQYF.

This clone has a handful of counts. V gene TRBV4-1 combines with J gene TRBJ2-7; 7 bases align to TRBD1. This CDR3 spans 14 amino acids. The V gene end was trimmed by 0 bases and the J gene end by 3 bases; junction bases not matched to a gene: 2. Germline CDR1 reads MGHRA; CDR2 reads YSYEKL. The CDR3 reads CASSQDPGGYEQYF. The CDR3 bases are TGCGCCAGCAGCCAAGATCCAGGGGGCTACGAGCAGTACTTC.

The chain combines TRBV5-4 with TRBJ2-3, with 8 bases fitting TRBD2. CDR3 length equals 15 residues. The V segment lost 2 bases and the J segment 3 bases; nucleotides outside the gene matches: 5. Germline CDR1 reads SGHNT; CDR2 reads YYREEE (reference sequence). This CDR3 is CASSFGTGGTDTQYF. The CDR3 DNA reads as TGTGCCAGCAGCTTTGGGACGGGAGGGACAGATACGCAGTATTTT.

J is TRBJ2-5 and V is TRBV5-1, with 8 nucleotides matching TRBD1. Unmatched junction bases numbered 6, after V lost 0 bases and J lost 5 bases. There are 15 residues in the CDR3. The germline V gene has CDR1 SGHRS and CDR2 YFSETQ. This CDR3 is CASSLVPGGMETQYF. The CDR3 nucleotides are TGCGCCAGCAGCTTGGTTCCAGGGGGCATGGAGACCCAGTACTTC.

The rearrangement links TRBV5-6 to TRBJ1-5; D gene unclear. The CDR3 consists of 14 residues. Germline CDR1 is SGHDT and CDR2 is YYEEEE. Trimming removed 3 bases from V and 0 bases from J, with 7 bases in between. CDR3 loop: CASSYRVSNQPQHF. CDR3 nucleotide sequence: TGTGCCAGCAGCTACAGAGTTAGCAATCAGCCCCAGCATTTT. Complete variable domain (other parts from reference TRBV5-6 and TRBJ1-5): DAGVTQSPTHLIKTRGQQVTLRCSPKSGHDTVSWYQQALGQGPQFIFQYYEEEERQRGNFPDRFSGHQFPNYSSELNVNALLLGDSALYLCASSYRVSNQPQHFGDGTRLSIL.

This clone was counted a few times. V usage is TRBV7-9 and J usage is TRBJ2-3; 11 positions match TRBD2. CDR3 size: 17 residues. After removal of 6 bases from V and 1 base from J, the junction contained 9 bases not matched to a gene. CDR1 and CDR2 from the germline V gene are SEHNR and FQNEAQ (reference sequence). The CDR3 DNA sequence: TGTGCCAGCAGAGACCGACTAGCGGGGAGACGCACAGATACGCAGTATTTT. It codes for CASRDRLAGRRTDTQYF.

V usage is TRBV6-4 and J usage is TRBJ1-6, with 8 bases identical to TRBD1. CDR1 is MRHNA, CDR2 SNTAGT, per germline. The CDR3 spans 16 residues. The trim removed 3 bases at V and 5 bases at J, leaving 6 bases unmatched. The CDR3, as DNA: TGTGCCAGCAGTGAACCAGGGGGCGTCAATAATTCACCCCTCCACTTT. It specifies CASSEPGGVNNSPLHF.

The rearrangement links TRBV11-2 to TRBJ1-4; tentative D call: TRBD1 (6 bases). Germline V gene sequence: CDR1 SGHAT, CDR2 FQNNGV. V lost 5 bases and J lost 0, with 13 bases in between. The CDR3 loop spans 16 amino acids. The CDR3 loop reads CASSPLQGATNEKLFF. The CDR3 DNA follows: TGTGCCAGCAGCCCCCTACAGGGCGCAACTAATGAAAAACTGTTTTTT.

This clone was observed once. The CDR3: CASSVGIAGGPYEQYF. In DNA, the CDR3 is TGTGCCAGCAGCGTAGGTATAGCGGGGGGACCCTACGAGCAGTACTTC. The V gene is TRBV9, the J gene TRBJ2-5; 10 nucleotides agree with TRBD2. The J call may be incorrect, as the DNA end agrees better with TRBJ2-7. The germline V gene has CDR1 SGDLS and CDR2 YYNGEE. This CDR3 is built from 16 residues.

V and J are TRBV5-5 and TRBJ2-1, with 7 bases aligning to TRBD2. V was clipped by 6 bases and J by 8 bases; unmatched bases: 17. This CDR3 region has 16 residues. Germline-derived CDR1 and CDR2 are SGHKS and YYEKEE (reference sequence). The CDR3 DNA is TGTGCCAGCATCAAGGGAGGGCTAGGCTTAGTCCATGAGCAGTTCTTC. It yields the protein CASIKGGLGLVHEQFF.

The chain links TRBV9 to TRBJ1-3; D is unresolved. The germline V gene has CDR1 SGDLS and CDR2 YYNGEE. V was shortened by 0 bases and J by 0 bases, with 13 bases between the two germline ends. The CDR3 sequence is 17 residues long. CDR3 nucleotides: TGTGCCAGCAGCGTAGGGCGGGCTATTAGCTCTGGAAACACCATATATTTT. Its translation: CASSVGRAISSGNTIYF.

As DNA, the CDR3 is TGCGCCAGCAGTGACCCGAGTTCCATGAACACTGAAGCTTTCTTT. Translated, it gives CASSDPSSMNTEAFF. The rearrangement joins TRBV10-1 to TRBJ1-1; D unresolved. CDR1 WNHNN and CDR2 SYGVQD come from the germline V gene (reference sequence). The CDR3 totals 15 residues. V gave up 3 bases and J gave up 0 bases, with 11 bases separating them.

The J gene is TRBJ1-5, the V gene TRBV2, with D unresolved. The CDR3 has 12 residues. Deletions cut 7 bases from V and 0 bases from J, with 4 bases between. Per the germline V gene, CDR1 is SNHLY and CDR2 is FYNNEI. The CDR3 sequence is CASTDSNQPQHF. The CDR3 DNA reads TGTGCCAGCACAGATAGCAATCAGCCCCAGCATTTT.

The rearrangement links TRBV5-1 to TRBJ2-1; D ambiguous. The ends were cut back, 2 bases at V and 5 bases at J, with 17 bases in the middle. Germline loops: CDR1 SGHRS, CDR2 YFSETQ. The CDR3 is 16 residues long. The CDR3 DNA reads TGCGCCAGCAGCTTTCGGCGCGTCAGCGCAGACAATGAGCAGTTCTTC. Encoded protein: CASSFRRVSADNEQFF.

The genes are TRBV19 and TRBJ1-2; no clear D gene. The ends were cut back, 6 bases at V and 4 bases at J, with 12 bases in the middle. The germline CDR1 and CDR2 sequences are LNHDA and SQIVND (reference sequence). CDR3 size: 13 residues. The CDR3 region is CASRVGLSYGYTF. As DNA, the CDR3 is TGTGCCAGTAGAGTTGGGCTTAGCTATGGCTACACCTTC. The variable domain in full, completed from reference TRBV19 and TRBJ1-2, reads DGGITQSPKYLFRKEGQNVTLSCEQNLNHDAMYWYRQDPGQGLRLIYYSQIVNDFQKGDIAEGYSVSREKKESFPLTVTSAQKNPTAFYLCASRVGLSYGYTFGSGTRLTVV.

This chain connects TRBV2 to TRBJ1-5, with D tentatively TRBD1 (6 bases). CDR3 size: 14 residues. Germline lookup yields CDR1 SNHLY and CDR2 FYNNEI. Trimming took off 4 bases at V and 6 bases at J, with 13 bases between the two ends. The CDR3 region is CASSVFRGTQPQHF. CDR3 DNA sequence: TGTGCCAGCAGTGTGTTCAGGGGAACTCAGCCCCAGCATTTT. Full variable domain (remainder filled in from reference TRBV2 and TRBJ1-5): EPEVTQTPSHQVTQMGQEVILRCVPISNHLYFYWYRQILGQKVEFLVSFYNNEISEKSEIFDDQFSVERPDGSNFTLKIRSTKLEDSAMYFCASSVFRGTQPQHFGDGTRLSIL.

J is TRBJ2-1 and V is TRBV19; TRBD2 matches 10 bases. The junction had 13 bases not matched to a gene; V was cut back by 5 bases and J by 6 bases. The CDR3 spans 17 residues. Germline loops: CDR1 LNHDA, CDR2 SQIVND (reference sequence). The CDR3 DNA follows: TGTGCCAGTAGTCCCAACCCCCCCCTAGCGGGGGTCAATGAGCAGTTCTTC. Its protein product is CASSPNPPLAGVNEQFF.

The rearrangement uses TRBV7-2 and TRBJ1-1; D gene unclear. Germline V lookup: CDR1 SGHTA, CDR2 FQGNSA. Deletions cut 6 bases from V and 1 base from J, with 6 bases between. The CDR3 is made up of 12 amino acids. In DNA, the CDR3 is TGTGCCAGCAGTCGAGAGAACACTGAAGCTTTCTTT. Translating gives CASSRENTEAFF.

This clone has only one observation. This chain joins TRBV7-2 and TRBJ2-5, with unresolved D. This CDR3 region has 11 residues. Germline V gene lookup returns CDR1 SGHTA and CDR2 FQGNSA. With 5 bases removed from V and 3 bases from J, the gap between germline ends came to 4 bases. The CDR3 spells CASSAKETQYF. CDR3 bases: TGTGCCAGCAGCGCTAAAGAGACCCAGTACTTC.

The chain combines TRBV30 with TRBJ2-2, with D tentatively TRBD2 (6 bases). CDR3 length: 14 amino acids. Germline CDR1 reads GTSNPN; CDR2 reads SVGIG (reference sequence). The V end was cut by 0 bases, the J end by 6 bases, with 11 bases between. The CDR3 coding sequence is TGTGCCTGGAGTGTTCAGGGAGGCGCCGGGGAGCTGTTTTTT. Translation: CAWSVQGGAGELFF. The variable domain in full, with the rest retrieved from reference TRBV30 and TRBJ2-2, is SQTIHQWPATLVQPVGSPLSLECTVEGTSNPNLYWYRQAAGRGLQLLFYSVGIGQISSEVPQNLSASRPQDRQFILSSKKLLLSDSGFYLCAWSVQGGAGELFFGEGSRLTVL.

CDR3 in amino acids: CASSRGGAASGYTF. CDR3 sequence (DNA): TGTGCCAGCAGTAGAGGGGGCGCGGCGTCGGGCTACACCTTC. V is TRBV6-5 and J is TRBJ1-2; 7 positions match TRBD1. J gave up 8 bases and V 5 bases, and 11 bases lay outside the gene matches. The CDR3 runs 14 residues. The germline V gene has CDR1 MNHEY and CDR2 SVGAGI.

This clone was found once. The J gene is TRBJ1-2, the V gene TRBV25-1, with 12 bases matching TRBD1. Germline assignment: CDR1 MGHDK and CDR2 SYGVNS. V lost 4 bases to trimming and J lost 6 bases; unmatched junction nucleotides: 3. The CDR3 totals 14 residues. CDR3 sequence reads: CASSVRDRGHGYTF. The CDR3 coding sequence is TGTGCCAGCAGTGTCCGGGACAGGGGGCATGGCTACACCTTC.

The chain uses TRBV6-5 and TRBJ2-2; D is ambiguous. In germline, CDR1 is MNHEY, CDR2 SVGAGI. The CDR3 covers 12 residues. V was cut by 6 bases and J by 6 bases, with 8 bases left in between. The CDR3 DNA reads TGTGCCAGCAGGGGCGTGTCCGGGGAGCTGTTTTTT. It codes for CASRGVSGELFF.

The V gene is TRBV27, the J gene TRBJ2-5, with D perhaps TRBD2 (5 bases). The germline gives CDR1 MNHEY, CDR2 SMNVEV (reference sequence). This CDR3 comprises 14 residues. With 4 bases removed from V and 4 bases from J, the gap between germline ends came to 13 bases. The CDR3 DNA is TGTGCCAGCAGTTCCTGGACTCGGGTAGAGACCCAGTACTTC. It yields the protein CASSSWTRVETQYF.